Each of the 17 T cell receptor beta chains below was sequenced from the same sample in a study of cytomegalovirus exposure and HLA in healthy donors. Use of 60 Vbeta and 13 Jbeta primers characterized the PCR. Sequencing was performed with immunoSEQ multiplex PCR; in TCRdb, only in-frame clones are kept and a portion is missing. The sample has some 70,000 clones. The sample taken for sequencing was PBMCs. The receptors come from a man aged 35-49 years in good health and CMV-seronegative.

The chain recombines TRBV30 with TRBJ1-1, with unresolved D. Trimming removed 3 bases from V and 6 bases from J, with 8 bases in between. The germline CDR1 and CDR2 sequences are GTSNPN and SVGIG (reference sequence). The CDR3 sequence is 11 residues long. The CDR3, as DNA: TGTGCCTGGAGCGTACTATCTGAAGCTTTCTTT. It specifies CAWSVLSEAFF.

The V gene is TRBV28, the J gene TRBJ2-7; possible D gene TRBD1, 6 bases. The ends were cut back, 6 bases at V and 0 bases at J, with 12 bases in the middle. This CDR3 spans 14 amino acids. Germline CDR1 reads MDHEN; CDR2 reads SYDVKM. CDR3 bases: TGTGCCAGCAGCCTAACAGGGAGCTCCTACGAGCAGTACTTC. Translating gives CASSLTGSSYEQYF.

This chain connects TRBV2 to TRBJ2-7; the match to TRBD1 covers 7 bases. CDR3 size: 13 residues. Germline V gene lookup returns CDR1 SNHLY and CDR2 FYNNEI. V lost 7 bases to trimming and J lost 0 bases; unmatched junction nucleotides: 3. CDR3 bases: TGTGCCAGCACTGACAGGGCCTCCTACGAGCAGTACTTC. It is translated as CASTDRASYEQYF.

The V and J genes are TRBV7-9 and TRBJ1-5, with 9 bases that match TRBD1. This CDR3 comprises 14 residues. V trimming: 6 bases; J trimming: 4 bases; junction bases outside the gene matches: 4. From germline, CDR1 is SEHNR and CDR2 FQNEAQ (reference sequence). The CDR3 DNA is TGTGCCAGCAGTTCGGGACAGGGTAATCAGCCCCAGCATTTT. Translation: CASSSGQGNQPQHF. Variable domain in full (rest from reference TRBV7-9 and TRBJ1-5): DTGVSQNPRHKITKRGQNVTFRCDPISEHNRLYWYRQTLGQGPEFLTYFQNEAQLEKSRLLSDRFSAERPKGSFSTLEIQRTEQGDSAMYLCASSSGQGNQPQHFGDGTRLSIL.

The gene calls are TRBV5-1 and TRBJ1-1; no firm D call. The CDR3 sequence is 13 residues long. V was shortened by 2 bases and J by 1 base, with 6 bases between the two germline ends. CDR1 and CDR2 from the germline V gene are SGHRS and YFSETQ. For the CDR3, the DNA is TGCGCCAGCAGCTTCAACGGGAACACTGAAGCTTTCTTT. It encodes CASSFNGNTEAFF.

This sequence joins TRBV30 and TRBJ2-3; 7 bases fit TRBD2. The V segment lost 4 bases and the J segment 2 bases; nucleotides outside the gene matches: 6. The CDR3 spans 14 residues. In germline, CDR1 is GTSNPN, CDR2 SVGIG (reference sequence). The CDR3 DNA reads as TGTGCCTGGACTCGAGCGGGATACACAGATACGCAGTATTTT. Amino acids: CAWTRAGYTDTQYF.

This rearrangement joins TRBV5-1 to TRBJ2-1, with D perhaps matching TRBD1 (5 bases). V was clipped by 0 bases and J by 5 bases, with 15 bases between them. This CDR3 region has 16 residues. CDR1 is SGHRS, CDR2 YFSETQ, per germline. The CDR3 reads CASSLAQGRTDNEQFF. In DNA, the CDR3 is TGCGCCAGCAGCTTGGCCCAGGGTAGGACCGACAATGAGCAGTTCTTC.

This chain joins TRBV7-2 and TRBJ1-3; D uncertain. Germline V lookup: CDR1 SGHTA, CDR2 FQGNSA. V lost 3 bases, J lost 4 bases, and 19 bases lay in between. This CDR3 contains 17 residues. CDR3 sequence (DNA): TGTGCCAGCAGCTTCACCGCGACTACAAGGCCCGGAAACACCATATATTTT. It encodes CASSFTATTRPGNTIYF. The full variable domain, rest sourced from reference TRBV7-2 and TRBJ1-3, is GAGVSQSPSNKVTEKGKDVELRCDPISGHTALYWYRQSLGQGLEFLIYFQGNSAPDKSGLPSDRFSAERTGGSVSTLTIQRTQQEDSAVYLCASSFTATTRPGNTIYFGEGSWLTVV.

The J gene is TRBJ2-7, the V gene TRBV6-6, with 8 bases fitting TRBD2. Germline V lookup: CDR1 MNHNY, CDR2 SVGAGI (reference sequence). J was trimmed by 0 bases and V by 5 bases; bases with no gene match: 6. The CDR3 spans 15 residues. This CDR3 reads CASSPPSGGSYEQYF. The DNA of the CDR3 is TGTGCCAGCAGTCCGCCGAGCGGGGGCTCCTACGAGCAGTACTTC.

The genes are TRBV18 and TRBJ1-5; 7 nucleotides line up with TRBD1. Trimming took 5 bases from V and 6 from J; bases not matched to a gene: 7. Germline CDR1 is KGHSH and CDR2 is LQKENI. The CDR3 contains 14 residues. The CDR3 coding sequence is TGTGCCAGCTCAGCGACAGGGTCGGGTCAGCCCCAGCATTTT. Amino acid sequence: CASSATGSGQPQHF.

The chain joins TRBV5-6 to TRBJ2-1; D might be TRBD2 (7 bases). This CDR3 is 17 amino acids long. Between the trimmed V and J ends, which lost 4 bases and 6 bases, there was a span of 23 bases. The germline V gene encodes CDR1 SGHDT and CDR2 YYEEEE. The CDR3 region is CASSRESGAGAANEQFF. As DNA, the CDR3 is TGTGCCAGCAGCCGGGAAAGTGGTGCGGGGGCCGCCAATGAGCAGTTCTTC.

The CDR3 reads CASSVAPGQGYEQYF. The DNA of the CDR3 is TGTGCCAGCAGCGTAGCCCCGGGACAGGGGTACGAGCAGTACTTC. V usage is TRBV9 and J usage is TRBJ2-7; TRBD1 matches 10 bases. Germline assignment: CDR1 SGDLS and CDR2 YYNGEE. V lost 0 bases and J lost 4; bases outside the gene matches: 4. This CDR3 comprises 15 residues.

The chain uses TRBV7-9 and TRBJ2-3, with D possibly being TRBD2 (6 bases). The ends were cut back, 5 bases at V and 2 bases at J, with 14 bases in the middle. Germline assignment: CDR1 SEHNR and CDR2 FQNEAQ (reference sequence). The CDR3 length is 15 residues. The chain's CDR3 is CASSPGTYNTDTQYF. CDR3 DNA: TGTGCCAGCAGCCCCGGGACTTATAACACAGATACGCAGTATTTT.

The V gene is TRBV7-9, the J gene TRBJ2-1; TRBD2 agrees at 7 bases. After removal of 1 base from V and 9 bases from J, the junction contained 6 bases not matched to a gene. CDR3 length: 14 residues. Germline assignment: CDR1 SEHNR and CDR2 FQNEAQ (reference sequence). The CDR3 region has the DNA TGTGCCAGCAGCTTAGGCGGGGGTTATACTGAGCAGTTCTTC. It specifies CASSLGGGYTEQFF. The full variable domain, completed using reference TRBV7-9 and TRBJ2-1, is DTGVSQNPRHKITKRGQNVTFRCDPISEHNRLYWYRQTLGQGPEFLTYFQNEAQLEKSRLLSDRFSAERPKGSFSTLEIQRTEQGDSAMYLCASSLGGGYTEQFFGPGTRLTVL.

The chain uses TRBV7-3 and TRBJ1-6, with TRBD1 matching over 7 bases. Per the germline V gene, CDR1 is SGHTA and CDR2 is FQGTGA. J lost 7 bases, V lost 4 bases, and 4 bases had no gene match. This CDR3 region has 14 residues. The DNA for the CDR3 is TGTGCCAGCAGCTCCGGGACAGTGAATTCACCCCTCCACTTT. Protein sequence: CASSSGTVNSPLHF.

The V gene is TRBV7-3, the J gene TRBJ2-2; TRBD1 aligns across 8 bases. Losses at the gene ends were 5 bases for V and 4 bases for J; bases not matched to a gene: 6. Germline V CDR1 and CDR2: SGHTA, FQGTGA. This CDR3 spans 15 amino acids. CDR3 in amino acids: CASSHGQGGTGELFF. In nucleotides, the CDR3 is TGTGCCAGCAGCCATGGACAGGGAGGCACCGGGGAGCTGTTTTTT.

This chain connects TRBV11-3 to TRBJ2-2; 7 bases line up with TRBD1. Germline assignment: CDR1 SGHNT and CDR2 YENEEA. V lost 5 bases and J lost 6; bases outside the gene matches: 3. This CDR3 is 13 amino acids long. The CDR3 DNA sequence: TGTGCCAGCAGCGTACAGGGGTCCGGGGAGCTGTTTTTT. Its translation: CASSVQGSGELFF.